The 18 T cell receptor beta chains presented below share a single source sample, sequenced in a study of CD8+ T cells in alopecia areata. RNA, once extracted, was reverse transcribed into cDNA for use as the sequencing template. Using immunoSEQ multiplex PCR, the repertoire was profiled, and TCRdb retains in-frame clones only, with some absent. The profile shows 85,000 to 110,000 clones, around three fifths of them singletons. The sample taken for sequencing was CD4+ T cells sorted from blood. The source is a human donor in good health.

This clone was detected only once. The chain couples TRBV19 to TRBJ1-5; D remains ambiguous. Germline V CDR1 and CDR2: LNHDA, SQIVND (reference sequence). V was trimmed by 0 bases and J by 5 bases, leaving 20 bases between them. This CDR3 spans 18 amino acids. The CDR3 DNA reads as TGTGCCAGTAGTATAGAGGCAGTGTCGGGGATCTTTGATCAGCCCCAGCATTTT. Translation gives CASSIEAVSGIFDQPQHF.

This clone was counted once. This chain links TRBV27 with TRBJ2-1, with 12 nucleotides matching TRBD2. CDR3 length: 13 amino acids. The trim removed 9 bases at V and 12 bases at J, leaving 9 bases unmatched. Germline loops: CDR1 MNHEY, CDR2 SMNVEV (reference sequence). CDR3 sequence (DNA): TGTGCCAGTTGGACTAGCGGGGCCCGGGGGCAGTTCTTC. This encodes CASWTSGARGQFF.

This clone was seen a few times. CDR3 in amino acids: CASSLGTGDIQYF. The CDR3 DNA sequence: TGTGCCAGCAGCTTAGGGACAGGGGACATTCAGTACTTC. The chain couples TRBV7-9 to TRBJ2-4; 9 bases line up with TRBD1. The trim removed 1 base at V and 8 bases at J, leaving 0 bases unmatched. This CDR3 is 13 amino acids long. The V gene's germline CDR1 is SEHNR and CDR2 FQNEAQ (reference sequence).

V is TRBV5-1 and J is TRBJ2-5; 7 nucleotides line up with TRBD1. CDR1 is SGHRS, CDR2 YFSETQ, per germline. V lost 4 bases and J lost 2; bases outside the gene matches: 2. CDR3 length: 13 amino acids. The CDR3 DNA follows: TGCGCCAGCAGCCCCAGGGGGCAAGAGACCCAGTACTTC. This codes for CASSPRGQETQYF.

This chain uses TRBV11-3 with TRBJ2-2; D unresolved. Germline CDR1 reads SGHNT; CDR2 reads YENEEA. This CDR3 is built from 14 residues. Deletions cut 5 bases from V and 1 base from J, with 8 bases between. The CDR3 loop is CASSLTQNTGELFF. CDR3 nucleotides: TGTGCCAGCAGCCTAACCCAGAACACCGGGGAGCTGTTTTTT.

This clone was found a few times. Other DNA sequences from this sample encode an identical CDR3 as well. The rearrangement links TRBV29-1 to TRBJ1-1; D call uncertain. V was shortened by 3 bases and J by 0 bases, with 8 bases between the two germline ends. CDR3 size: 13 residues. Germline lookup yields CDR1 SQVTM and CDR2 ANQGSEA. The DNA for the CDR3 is TGCAGCGTTGAGGGCAGGATGAACACTGAAGCTTTCTTT. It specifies CSVEGRMNTEAFF.

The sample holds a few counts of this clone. For the CDR3, the DNA is TGTGCCAGCAGCTTAAGAGCGGGGGGTCCGGATACGCAGTATTTT. It encodes CASSLRAGGPDTQYF. The rearrangement links TRBV5-8 to TRBJ2-3, with 9 bases that match TRBD2. Losses at the gene ends were 2 bases for V and 6 bases for J; bases not matched to a gene: 7. This CDR3 is built from 15 residues. In germline, CDR1 is SGHTS, CDR2 YDEGEE.

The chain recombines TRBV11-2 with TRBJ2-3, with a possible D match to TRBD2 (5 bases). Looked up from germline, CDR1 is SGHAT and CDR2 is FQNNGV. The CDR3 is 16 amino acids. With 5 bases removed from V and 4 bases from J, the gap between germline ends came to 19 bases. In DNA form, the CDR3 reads TGTGCCAGCAGCCTGGCTTCCGGGATACGCCCAGATACGCAGTATTTT. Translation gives CASSLASGIRPDTQYF. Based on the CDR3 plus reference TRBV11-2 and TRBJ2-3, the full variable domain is EAGVAQSPRYKIIEKRQSVAFWCNPISGHATLYWYQQILGQGPKLLIQFQNNGVVDDSQLPKDRFSAERLKGVDSTLKIQPAKLEDSAVYLCASSLASGIRPDTQYFGPGTRLTVL.

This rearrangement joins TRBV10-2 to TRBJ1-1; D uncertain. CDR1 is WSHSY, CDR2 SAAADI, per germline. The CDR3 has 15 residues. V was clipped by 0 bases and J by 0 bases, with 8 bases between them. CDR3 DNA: TGCGCCAGCAGTGAGTCGAAAGTTCTGAACACTGAAGCTTTCTTT. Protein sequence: CASSESKVLNTEAFF.

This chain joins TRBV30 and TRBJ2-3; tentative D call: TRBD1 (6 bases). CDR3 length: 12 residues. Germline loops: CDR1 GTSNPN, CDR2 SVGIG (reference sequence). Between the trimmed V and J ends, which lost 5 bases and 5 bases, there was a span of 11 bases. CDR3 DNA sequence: TGTGCCTGGTCCCCAGGGGTAGATACGCAGTATTTT. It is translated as CAWSPGVDTQYF. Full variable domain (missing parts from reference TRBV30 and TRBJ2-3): SQTIHQWPATLVQPVGSPLSLECTVEGTSNPNLYWYRQAAGRGLQLLFYSVGIGQISSEVPQNLSASRPQDRQFILSSKKLLLSDSGFYLCAWSPGVDTQYFGPGTRLTVL.

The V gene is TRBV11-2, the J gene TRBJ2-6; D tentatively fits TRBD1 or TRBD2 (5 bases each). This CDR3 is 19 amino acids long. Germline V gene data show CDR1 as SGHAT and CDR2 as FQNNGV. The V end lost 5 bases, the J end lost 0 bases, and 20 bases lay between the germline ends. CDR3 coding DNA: TGTGCCAGCAGCCCCTCCTTCGGGACGGGAATCTCTGGGGCCAACGTCCTGACTTTC. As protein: CASSPSFGTGISGANVLTF.

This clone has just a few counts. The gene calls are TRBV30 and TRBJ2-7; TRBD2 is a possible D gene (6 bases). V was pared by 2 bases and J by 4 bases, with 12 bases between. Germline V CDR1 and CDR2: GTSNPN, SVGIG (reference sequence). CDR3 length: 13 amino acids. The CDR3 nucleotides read TGTGCCTGGAGTAGTGGCGGGATATACGAGCAGTACTTC. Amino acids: CAWSSGGIYEQYF.

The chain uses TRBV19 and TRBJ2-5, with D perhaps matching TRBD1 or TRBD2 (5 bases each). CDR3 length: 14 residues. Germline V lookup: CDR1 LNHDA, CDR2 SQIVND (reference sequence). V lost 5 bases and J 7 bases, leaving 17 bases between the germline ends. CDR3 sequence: CASSASGHEGTQYF. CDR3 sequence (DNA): TGTGCCAGTAGTGCTTCTGGACACGAGGGGACCCAGTACTTC.

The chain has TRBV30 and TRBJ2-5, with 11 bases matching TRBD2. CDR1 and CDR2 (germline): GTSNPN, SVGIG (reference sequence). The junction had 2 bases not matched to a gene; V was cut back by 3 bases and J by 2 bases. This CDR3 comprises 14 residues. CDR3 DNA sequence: TGTGCCTGGAGGGGACTAGCGGAACAAGAGACCCAGTACTTC. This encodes CAWRGLAEQETQYF.

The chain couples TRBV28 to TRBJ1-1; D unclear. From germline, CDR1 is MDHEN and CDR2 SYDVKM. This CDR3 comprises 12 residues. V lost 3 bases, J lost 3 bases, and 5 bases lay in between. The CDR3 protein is CASSLDHTEAFF. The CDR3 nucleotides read TGTGCCAGCAGTTTGGACCACACTGAAGCTTTCTTT.

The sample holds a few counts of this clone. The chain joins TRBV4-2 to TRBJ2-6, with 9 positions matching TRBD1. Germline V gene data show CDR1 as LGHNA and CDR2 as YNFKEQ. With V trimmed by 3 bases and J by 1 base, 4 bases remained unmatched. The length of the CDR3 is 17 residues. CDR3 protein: CASSHTGGVSGANVLTF. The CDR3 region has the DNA TGTGCCAGCAGCCATACAGGGGGCGTATCTGGGGCCAACGTCCTGACTTTC.

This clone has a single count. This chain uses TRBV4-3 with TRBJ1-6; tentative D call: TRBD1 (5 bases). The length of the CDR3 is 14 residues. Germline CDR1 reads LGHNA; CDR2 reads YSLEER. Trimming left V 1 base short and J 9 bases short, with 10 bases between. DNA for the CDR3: TGCGCCAGCAGCCAAGGGGGGTCCGCTTCACCCCTCCACTTT. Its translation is CASSQGGSASPLHF.

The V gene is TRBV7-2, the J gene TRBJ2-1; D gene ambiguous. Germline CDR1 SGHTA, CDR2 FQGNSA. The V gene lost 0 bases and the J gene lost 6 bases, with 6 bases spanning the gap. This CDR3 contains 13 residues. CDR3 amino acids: CASSLARANEQFF. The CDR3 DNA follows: TGTGCCAGCAGCTTAGCACGCGCCAATGAGCAGTTCTTC.